These 32 T cell receptor beta chains were all obtained from the same sample, sequenced in a study of T cell responses to AZD1222 COVID-19 vaccine. Here immunoSEQ multiplex PCR was the method, and the copy in TCRdb shows in-frame clones only, minus some. The top ten hold 2% to 3% of the sample, which has approximately 150,000 clones, more than 80% seen once. The specimen comprised peripheral blood, sampled on day 0 of AZD1222 vaccination. The receptors originated from an adult in good health.

This chain uses TRBV14 with TRBJ2-1, with D perhaps given as TRBD1 or TRBD2 (6 bases each). Germline assignment: CDR1 SGHDN and CDR2 FVKESK. CDR3 length: 14 residues. V lost 4 bases to trimming and J lost 9 bases, with 16 bases between them. CDR3 residues: CASSPIRGPGEQFF. The CDR3 bases are TGTGCCAGCAGCCCGATACGGGGGCCCGGTGAGCAGTTCTTC.

This clone is a singleton in its sample. The chain combines TRBV18 with TRBJ1-2; D might be TRBD1 (5 bases). The germline CDR1 and CDR2 sequences are KGHSH and LQKENI. Between the trimmed V and J ends, which lost 3 bases and 6 bases, there was a span of 14 bases. The CDR3 is 14 amino acids. CDR3 in amino acids: CASSPGPPLNGYTF. As DNA, the CDR3 is TGTGCCAGCTCACCGGGACCCCCCCTCAATGGCTACACCTTC.

The genes are TRBV18 and TRBJ1-1; D possibly corresponds to TRBD1 (5 bases). V shed 6 bases and J shed 4 bases, with 15 bases lying between them. Germline CDR1 KGHSH, CDR2 LQKENI. This CDR3 has 14 amino acids. The CDR3 protein is CASSQQSGGTEAFF. In DNA, the CDR3 is TGTGCCAGCTCTCAACAATCGGGGGGCACTGAAGCTTTCTTT.

CDR3 region: CASSEPSGRGTDTQYF. Here the CDR3 DNA reads TGTGCCAGCAGTGAGCCTAGCGGGAGAGGCACAGATACGCAGTATTTT. This chain connects TRBV6-1 to TRBJ2-3, with TRBD2 matching over 10 bases. The V gene end was trimmed by 3 bases and the J gene end by 1 base; junction bases not matched to a gene: 4. This CDR3 is 16 amino acids long. The germline CDR1 and CDR2 sequences are MNHNS and SASEGT.

This rearrangement joins TRBV19 to TRBJ2-7; D remains ambiguous. The CDR3 spans 15 residues. Germline V gives CDR1 LNHDA, CDR2 SQIVND (reference sequence). Trimming took off 3 bases at V and 6 bases at J, with 18 bases between the two ends. CDR3 bases: TGTGCCAGTAGTATGCCGGGTGCCGTCCGCGGCGAGCAGTACTTC. Its protein product is CASSMPGAVRGEQYF.

The J gene is TRBJ2-1, the V gene TRBV3-1 (or the pseudogene TRBV3-2); TRBD2 aligns across 9 bases. Germline CDR1 LGHDT, CDR2 YNNKEL (reference sequence). Losses at the gene ends were 4 bases for V and 5 bases for J; bases not matched to a gene: 6. The CDR3 extends over 15 amino acids. This CDR3 is CASSPFAGGNNEQFF. The CDR3 DNA is TGTGCCAGCAGCCCATTTGCGGGAGGGAACAATGAGCAGTTCTTC.

This clone was found a few times. This chain uses TRBV5-1 with TRBJ1-2, with a weak D call TRBD1 (5 bases). V shed 4 bases and J shed 4 bases, with 14 bases lying between them. There are 14 residues in the CDR3. CDR1 SGHRS and CDR2 YFSETQ come from the germline V gene. DNA for the CDR3: TGCGCCAGCAGCGAAGGGACGCTAAGCTATGGCTACACCTTC. This sequence encodes CASSEGTLSYGYTF.

This clone was seen more than once but under ten times. The chain carries TRBV28 and TRBJ2-7; 7 positions agree with TRBD1. CDR3 length: 13 amino acids. Germline loops: CDR1 MDHEN, CDR2 SYDVKM. With V trimmed by 6 bases and J by 2 bases, 4 bases remained unmatched. The CDR3 sequence: CASSPGGAYEQYF. The CDR3 DNA reads TGTGCCAGCAGCCCAGGGGGAGCCTACGAGCAGTACTTC.

This sequence joins TRBV6-5 and TRBJ2-3; D might be TRBD2 (5 bases). This CDR3 has 14 residues. With 6 bases removed from V and 4 bases from J, the gap between germline ends came to 14 bases. The germline V gene encodes CDR1 MNHEY and CDR2 SVGAGI. The DNA for the CDR3 is TGTGCCAGCAGGGGCAGCGGAGTGGCAGATACGCAGTATTTT. It specifies CASRGSGVADTQYF.

The chain links TRBV30 to TRBJ1-1, with TRBD1 as a possible D gene (6 bases). CDR3 length: 12 amino acids. Germline CDR1 GTSNPN, CDR2 SVGIG (reference sequence). Trimming took off 8 bases at V and 3 bases at J, with 13 bases between the two ends. The CDR3 DNA reads TGTGCCAGAACGGACAGTCACACTGAAGCTTTCTTT. Translation gives CARTDSHTEAFF.

The chain is built from TRBV29-1 and TRBJ1-1; possible D gene TRBD1, 5 bases. The CDR3 sequence is 14 residues long. The V gene's germline CDR1 is SQVTM and CDR2 ANQGSEA. Trimming stripped 3 bases from V and 0 bases from J, with 11 bases between. The CDR3 DNA reads as TGCAGCGTTGAGCCCGGGGCCATGAACACTGAAGCTTTCTTT. This codes for CSVEPGAMNTEAFF.

DNA of the CDR3: TGTGCCAGCAGGCTAGCGGGAGTTAACGATGAGCAGTTCTTC. It encodes CASRLAGVNDEQFF. The chain uses TRBV6-5 and TRBJ2-1, with 10 bases matching TRBD2. V dropped 6 bases and J dropped 8; count of bases not matched to a gene: 7. CDR3 length: 14 residues. Looked up from germline, CDR1 is MNHEY and CDR2 is SVGAGI.

V gene TRBV29-1 combines with J gene TRBJ2-7; D gene ambiguous. Trimming took off 5 bases at V and 1 base at J, with 9 bases between the two ends. The CDR3 contains 12 residues. Germline CDR1 SQVTM, CDR2 ANQGSEA. CDR3 in DNA: TGCAGCGTTCGACCAGGATCCTACGAGCAGTACTTC. Protein: CSVRPGSYEQYF.

This chain links TRBV3-1 (or the pseudogene TRBV3-2) with TRBJ2-3; no firm D call. Germline CDR1 reads LGHDT; CDR2 reads YNNKEL (reference sequence). This CDR3 region has 13 residues. Trimming took off 6 bases at V and 5 bases at J, with 12 bases between the two ends. In DNA, the CDR3 is TGTGCCAGCAGGCGCGGATCCGAAGATACGCAGTATTTT. The encoded protein is CASRRGSEDTQYF.

This chain uses TRBV18 with TRBJ2-1; D is tentatively TRBD1 or TRBD2 (7 bases each). The CDR3 has 16 residues. CDR1 and CDR2 from the germline V gene are KGHSH and LQKENI. Between the trimmed V and J ends, which lost 3 bases and 8 bases, there was a span of 20 bases. CDR3: CASSPWSGEGADEQFF. Here the CDR3 DNA reads TGTGCCAGCTCACCCTGGAGCGGGGAGGGGGCGGATGAGCAGTTCTTC. The full variable domain, with the rest looked up from reference TRBV18 and TRBJ2-1, is NAGVMQNPRHLVRRRGQEARLRCSPMKGHSHVYWYRQLPEEGLKFMVYLQKENIIDESGMPKERFSAEFPKEGPSILRIQQVVRGDSAAYFCASSPWSGEGADEQFFGPGTRLTVL.

A single count supports this clone. V usage is TRBV6-2 or TRBV6-3 and J usage is TRBJ2-5, with 8 bases matching TRBD2. The CDR3 sequence is 15 residues long. Germline V gives CDR1 MNHEY, CDR2 SVGEGT. Trimming at V came to 6 bases and at J to 4 bases, leaving 10 bases not matched to a gene. CDR3 loop: CASSPSGSGRETQYF. CDR3 nucleotides: TGTGCCAGCAGCCCCAGCGGGAGTGGGAGAGAGACCCAGTACTTC.

Of note for this clone: The sample has other DNA sequences that encode this CDR3 too. The V and J genes are TRBV12-3 or TRBV12-4 and TRBJ2-7; tentatively, D is TRBD2 (5 bases). V lost 3 bases and J lost 4, with 10 bases in between. This CDR3 is 13 amino acids long. DNA of the CDR3: TGTGCCAGCAGTTTGGGGAGTAGATACGAGCAGTACTTC. This codes for CASSLGSRYEQYF.

The chain links TRBV6-5 to TRBJ1-2; D gene uncertain. V dropped 9 bases and J dropped 3 bases, with 8 bases sitting between them. The CDR3 contains 11 residues. The germline V gene has CDR1 MNHEY and CDR2 SVGAGI. The CDR3, as DNA: TGTGCCAGTCGTTTGGACTATGGCTACACCTTC. Its protein is CASRLDYGYTF.

The chain joins TRBV27 to TRBJ1-1; D gene uncertain. Trimming cost V 0 bases and J 4 bases, with 12 bases left between them. Germline loops: CDR1 MNHEY, CDR2 SMNVEV (reference sequence). The CDR3 runs 15 residues. CDR3 nucleotide sequence: TGTGCCAGCAGTTTATCTGATCTGGTAGGCACTGAAGCTTTCTTT. Its protein is CASSLSDLVGTEAFF.

This chain joins TRBV5-1 and TRBJ2-7; 9 bases match TRBD2. The germline gives CDR1 SGHRS, CDR2 YFSETQ. This CDR3 spans 17 amino acids. Trimming at V came to 3 bases and at J to 6 bases, leaving 16 bases not matched to a gene. This CDR3 reads CASSSPPLAGVTGEQYF. CDR3 bases: TGCGCCAGCAGCTCCCCGCCTTTAGCGGGAGTCACCGGCGAGCAGTACTTC.

The chain combines TRBV24-1 with TRBJ1-6; TRBD1 is a possible D gene (6 bases). The CDR3 has 13 residues. V was shortened by 3 bases and J by 10 bases, with 9 bases between the two germline ends. Per germline, CDR1 KGHDR and CDR2 SFDVKD. Here the CDR3 DNA reads TGTGCCACCAGTGATCCTACAGGGTCACCCCTCCACTTT. Protein sequence: CATSDPTGSPLHF.

As to this clone: The sample has other DNA sequences that encode this CDR3 too. V gene TRBV5-4 combines with J gene TRBJ1-1; D not certain. There are 12 residues in the CDR3. V lost 2 bases to trimming and J lost 4 bases, with 6 bases between them. CDR1 and CDR2 from the germline V gene are SGHNT and YYREEE (reference sequence). CDR3 residues: CASSFGGTEAFF. CDR3 nucleotides: TGTGCCAGCAGCTTCGGAGGCACTGAAGCTTTCTTT.

The chain couples TRBV10-1 to TRBJ2-7, with 9 bases fitting TRBD1. Germline V lookup: CDR1 WNHNN, CDR2 SYGVQD (reference sequence). The CDR3 length is 16 residues. V gave up 4 bases and J gave up 3 bases; unmatched junction bases: 10. The CDR3 reads CASSGSLGQGIYEQYF. Here the CDR3 DNA reads TGCGCCAGCAGTGGGTCACTAGGACAGGGGATCTACGAGCAGTACTTC.

The V gene is TRBV7-9, the J gene TRBJ2-1; D call uncertain. The CDR3 spans 14 residues. Germline assignment: CDR1 SEHNR and CDR2 FQNEAQ (reference sequence). V lost 5 bases, J lost 3 bases, and 11 bases lay in between. The CDR3 sequence: CASSPTGNYNEQFF. In DNA form, the CDR3 reads TGTGCCAGCAGCCCCACCGGCAACTACAATGAGCAGTTCTTC.

J is TRBJ1-3 and V is TRBV27; D is unclear. Trimming took 0 bases from V and 0 from J, leaving 3 bases between them. Germline V gene sequence: CDR1 MNHEY, CDR2 SMNVEV (reference sequence). The CDR3 covers 14 residues. CDR3 protein: CASSLSRSGNTIYF. The CDR3 nucleotides are TGTGCCAGCAGTTTATCCCGCTCTGGAAACACCATATATTTT.

J is TRBJ1-3 and V is TRBV6-5; D remains ambiguous. CDR3 length: 15 residues. Germline V gene data show CDR1 as MNHEY and CDR2 as SVGAGI. V was clipped by 3 bases and J by 0 bases, with 9 bases between them. CDR3 in DNA: TGTGCCAGCAGTTATGACGGCAGCTCTGGAAACACCATATATTTT. Translation gives CASSYDGSSGNTIYF.

This rearrangement joins TRBV5-1 to TRBJ2-7, with TRBD2 as a possible D gene (5 bases). CDR3 length equals 13 residues. The germline V gene has CDR1 SGHRS and CDR2 YFSETQ. V shed 2 bases and J shed 0 bases, with 6 bases lying between them. The chain's CDR3 is CASSLAASYEQYF. The CDR3 nucleotides read TGCGCCAGCAGCTTAGCGGCCTCCTACGAGCAGTACTTC. Combining the CDR3 with reference TRBV5-1 and TRBJ2-7 gives the whole variable domain KAGVTQTPRYLIKTRGQQVTLSCSPISGHRSVSWYQQTPGQGLQFLFEYFSETQRNKGNFPGRFSGRQFSNSRSEMNVSTLELGDSALYLCASSLAASYEQYFGPGTRLTVT.

The chain carries TRBV5-1 and TRBJ2-5; D remains ambiguous. Germline lookup yields CDR1 SGHRS and CDR2 YFSETQ. The CDR3 has 16 amino acids. V lost 1 base and J lost 5, with 18 bases in between. This CDR3 is CASSLKHEGAFETQYF. The CDR3, as DNA: TGCGCCAGCAGCTTGAAACATGAAGGCGCCTTCGAGACCCAGTACTTC.

The J gene is TRBJ2-3, the V gene TRBV3-1 (or the pseudogene TRBV3-2); D not certain. Trimming removed 1 base at V and 1 base at J, with 12 bases between. There are 16 residues in the CDR3. From germline, CDR1 is LGHDT and CDR2 YNNKEL (reference sequence). The CDR3 region is CASSQGGSTRTDTQYF. CDR3 DNA: TGTGCCAGCAGCCAAGGGGGTTCTACTCGCACAGATACGCAGTATTTT.

The chain is built from TRBV19 and TRBJ2-1, with 9 bases fitting TRBD2. This CDR3 is built from 16 residues. V dropped 3 bases and J dropped 4; count of bases not matched to a gene: 7. CDR1 and CDR2 from the germline V gene are LNHDA and SQIVND (reference sequence). This chain's CDR3 is CASSMRREGIYNEQFF. The CDR3 nucleotides are TGTGCCAGTAGTATGCGGCGGGAGGGAATTTACAATGAGCAGTTCTTC. The whole variable domain, filled in from reference TRBV19 and TRBJ2-1, reads DGGITQSPKYLFRKEGQNVTLSCEQNLNHDAMYWYRQDPGQGLRLIYYSQIVNDFQKGDIAEGYSVSREKKESFPLTVTSAQKNPTAFYLCASSMRREGIYNEQFFGPGTRLTVL.

In DNA form, the CDR3 reads TGTGCCAGCCTTACTAACACCGGGGAGCTGTTTTTT. Amino acid sequence: CASLTNTGELFF. This sequence joins TRBV28 and TRBJ2-2, with D unclear. Germline CDR1 and CDR2: MDHEN and SYDVKM. Trimming left V 8 bases short and J 2 bases short, with 6 bases between. CDR3 length: 12 amino acids.

This clone has a handful of counts. This chain connects TRBV28 to TRBJ2-7; D is tentatively TRBD1 or TRBD2 (5 bases each). V was clipped by 6 bases and J by 2 bases, with 17 bases between them. The germline gives CDR1 MDHEN, CDR2 SYDVKM. The CDR3 totals 15 residues. CDR3 in amino acids: CASRLEGRSPYEQYF. The CDR3, as DNA: TGTGCCAGCAGGCTTGAGGGGCGATCGCCCTACGAGCAGTACTTC.